These 22 T cell receptor beta chains were all obtained from the same sample, sequenced in a study of identical twins listed by TCRdb under 2016. The method behind the library was 5' RACE. Sequenced using an Illumina HiSeq 2000. Using fastp trimming at Q25 and MiXCR clonotype assembly, TCRdb reanalyzed the public sequencing data and kept in-frame beta chains. CDR3 protein sequences are deduplicated, and each keeps its most common genes and DNA. The sample table records about 530,000 distinct CDR3 sequences; approximately 20% of these occur just once. The ten most abundant clones make up more than 0.4% of the sample. The data were also submitted as part of a second study, on yellow fever vaccine responses in identical twins.

The sample consisted of CD4+ T cells sorted from blood. These receptors all come from a woman under 30 in good health.

The CDR3 DNA reads TGCAGTGTTACGGGGGACCGTAGTTCCAATGAGCAGTTCTTC. This sequence encodes CSVTGDRSSNEQFF. The chain recombines TRBV20-1 with TRBJ2-1, with D tentatively TRBD2 (6 bases). The CDR3 covers 14 residues. V lost 7 bases to trimming and J lost 6 bases, with 19 bases between them. CDR1 is DFQATT and CDR2 is SNEGSKA in the germline V gene (reference sequence).

The rearrangement uses TRBV6-1 and TRBJ1-1; possibly TRBD1 for D (5 bases). The CDR3 spans 15 residues. Trimming cost V 5 bases and J 5 bases, with 18 bases left between them. Germline V gene data show CDR1 as MNHNS and CDR2 as SASEGT. The CDR3 coding sequence is TGTGCCAGCAGTACGGGACTCAGTATGGCTACTGAAGCTTTCTTT. Translated: CASSTGLSMATEAFF.

The chain joins TRBV10-3 to TRBJ2-7; unclear D gene. This CDR3 has 15 amino acids. Per germline, CDR1 ENHRY and CDR2 SYGVKD. V lost 2 bases, J lost 5 bases, and 16 bases lay in between. Here the CDR3 reads CAISESLLKEDEQYF. CDR3 DNA: TGTGCCATCAGTGAGAGTCTTCTCAAAGAGGACGAGCAGTACTTC.

The CDR3 nucleotides are TGTGCCAGCTCACCCCAAAAAACGGGACAGTCAAGTTTCGAGCAGTACTTC. As protein: CASSPQKTGQSSFEQYF. The chain uses TRBV18 and TRBJ2-7; 7 bases map to TRBD1. The CDR3 runs 17 residues. V lost 3 bases, J lost 6 bases, and 17 bases stayed unmatched. Germline CDR1 is KGHSH and CDR2 is LQKENI.

The V gene is TRBV7-8, the J gene TRBJ1-6, with D tentatively TRBD1 (5 bases). The CDR3 length is 15 residues. Germline assignment: CDR1 SGHVS and CDR2 FQNEAQ. Deletions cut 7 bases from V and 3 bases from J, with 13 bases between. The CDR3 sequence: CASKLNRNYNSPLHF. DNA of the CDR3: TGTGCCAGCAAATTAAACAGGAACTATAATTCACCCCTCCACTTT.

Many counts were recorded for this clonotype. This rearrangement joins TRBV10-3 to TRBJ2-2; 10 bases align to TRBD2. CDR3 size: 16 residues. Germline V gene data show CDR1 as ENHRY and CDR2 as SYGVKD. J lost 6 bases, V lost 0 bases, and 4 bases had no gene match. The CDR3 nucleotides read TGTGCCATCAGTGAGTCGTTAGCGGGAGGCCCCGGGGAGCTGTTTTTT. It yields the protein CAISESLAGGPGELFF.

J is TRBJ2-2 and V is TRBV7-6; TRBD1 matches at 7 bases. V gave up 7 bases and J gave up 4 bases; unmatched junction bases: 9. Germline loops: CDR1 SGHVS, CDR2 FNYEAQ. The CDR3 runs to 15 residues. DNA for the CDR3: TGTGCCAGCACGTTACGGGCAGGGGGCACCGGGGAGCTGTTTTTT. Protein sequence: CASTLRAGGTGELFF.

The chain's CDR3 is CASSLEGYSGANVLTF. In DNA form, the CDR3 reads TGTGCCAGCAGCTTGGAGGGCTACTCTGGGGCCAACGTCCTGACTTTC. The chain employs TRBV5-6 and TRBJ2-6; D ambiguous. Germline V CDR1 and CDR2: SGHDT, YYEEEE. This CDR3 contains 16 residues. Trimming left V 0 bases short and J 0 bases short, with 7 bases between.

This clonotype turned up a few times. The chain uses TRBV7-8 and TRBJ2-1; 8 nucleotides match TRBD1. Germline V gives CDR1 SGHVS, CDR2 FQNEAQ. The CDR3 contains 14 residues. Trimming cost V 5 bases and J 14 bases; bases outside gene matches: 14. The CDR3 sequence is CASSERRAGGSKFF. Here the CDR3 DNA reads TGTGCCAGCAGCGAGCGCCGGGCAGGGGGCAGTAAGTTCTTC.

The chain carries TRBV12-3 or TRBV12-4 and TRBJ1-1, with D maybe TRBD1 (6 bases). The CDR3 runs 13 residues. The ends were cut back, 1 base at V and 10 bases at J, with 13 bases in the middle. The CDR3 is CASSLGNRVTAFF. CDR3 coding DNA: TGTGCCAGCAGTTTAGGAAACAGGGTGACAGCTTTCTTT.

The chain carries TRBV4-1 and TRBJ2-1, with TRBD2 matching over 11 bases. The germline gives CDR1 MGHRA, CDR2 YSYEKL. J gave up 7 bases and V 0 bases, and 14 bases lay outside the gene matches. The CDR3 spans 19 residues. CDR3 sequence (DNA): TGCGCCAGCAGCCAAGATCGAGCCACAAGACTAGCGGGAACTAATGAGCAGTTCTTC. Translated, it gives CASSQDRATRLAGTNEQFF.

The chain carries TRBV24-1 and TRBJ2-4; a weak D match, TRBD1 (6 bases). CDR3 length: 16 amino acids. The germline V gene encodes CDR1 KGHDR and CDR2 SFDVKD. V was shortened by 7 bases and J by 1 base, with 16 bases between the two germline ends. CDR3 bases: TGTGCCACCAGCCTGACAGGCGATCCTGCCAAAAACATTCAGTACTTC. It codes for CATSLTGDPAKNIQYF.

This clonotype was recorded many times. This chain connects TRBV6-1 to TRBJ1-5; perhaps TRBD1 as D (5 bases). V lost 8 bases and J 3 bases, leaving 23 bases between the germline ends. From germline, CDR1 is MNHNS and CDR2 SASEGT. CDR3 length equals 17 residues. The CDR3 DNA reads TGTGCCAGCTCGGGTGGACCGAGAGGACAAATCAATCAGCCCCAGCATTTT. Encoded protein: CASSGGPRGQINQPQHF.

Regarding this clonotype: An end of the junction differs from the germline gene, which may be a read error. The chain links TRBV7-2 to TRBJ2-7, with unresolved D. Germline CDR1 SGHTA, CDR2 FQGNSA. This CDR3 contains 11 residues. The CDR3 bases are TGTGCCAGCAGTTCCGGGTTCGAGCACTACTTC. Its translation is CASSSGFEHYF.

There are a few counts of this clonotype. The chain uses TRBV10-3 and TRBJ2-7; D unclear. The V gene lost 8 bases and the J gene lost 2 bases, with 7 bases spanning the gap. This CDR3 comprises 11 residues. CDR1 is ENHRY and CDR2 is SYGVKD in the germline V gene. Written as DNA, the CDR3 is TGTGCCATCGGCATGCCCTACGAGCAGTACGTC. Amino acid sequence: CAIGMPYEQYV.

This rearrangement joins TRBV18 to TRBJ2-7; D tentatively reads TRBD1 or TRBD2 (6 bases each). Germline loops: CDR1 KGHSH, CDR2 LQKENI. This CDR3 is 15 amino acids long. V was shortened by 3 bases and J by 3 bases, with 15 bases between the two germline ends. The DNA for the CDR3 is TGTGCCAGCTCACCTCCCACGGGGGCGGACTACGAGCAGTACTTC. Amino acid sequence: CASSPPTGADYEQYF.

This clonotype was seen only a few times. CDR3 DNA: TGCAGTGCTAGACTGCGGCGGGGCGGCACAGATACGCAGTATTTT. Translating it yields CSARLRRGGTDTQYF. The rearrangement joins TRBV20-1 to TRBJ2-3, with TRBD2 as a possible D gene (6 bases). The CDR3 has 15 residues. With 2 bases removed from V and 1 base from J, the gap between germline ends came to 13 bases. The V gene's germline CDR1 is DFQATT and CDR2 SNEGSKA (reference sequence).

This clonotype showed up just a few times. V is TRBV3-1 and J is TRBJ2-1; unclear D gene. The germline V and J ends were trimmed by 0 bases and 5 bases, with 8 bases remaining between them. Germline CDR1 reads LGHDT; CDR2 reads YNNKEL (reference sequence). This CDR3 has 14 residues. The CDR3 loop is CASSQEAANNEQFF. For the CDR3, the DNA is TGTGCCAGCAGCCAAGAGGCAGCGAACAATGAGCAGTTCTTC.

This rearrangement joins TRBV9 to TRBJ2-6; 7 nucleotides match TRBD1. The CDR3 sequence is 16 residues long. From germline, CDR1 is SGDLS and CDR2 YYNGEE. With 4 bases clipped from V and 2 bases from J, the junction kept 6 bases outside the gene matches. The DNA for the CDR3 is TGTGCCAGCAGCCATAGACAGGGTACTGGGGCCAACGTCCTGACTTTC. It encodes CASSHRQGTGANVLTF. Supplemented by reference TRBV9 and TRBJ2-6, the full variable domain reads DSGVTQTPKHLITATGQRVTLRCSPRSGDLSVYWYQQSLDQGLQFLIQYYNGEERAKGNILERFSAQQFPDLHSELNLSSLELGDSALYFCASSHRQGTGANVLTFGAGSRLTVL.

This clonotype was detected only a few times. This chain joins TRBV25-1 and TRBJ2-5, with D possibly TRBD1 on 5 matching bases. V was trimmed by 5 bases and J by 1 base, leaving 11 bases between them. This CDR3 spans 14 amino acids. The V gene's germline CDR1 is MGHDK and CDR2 SYGVNS. The CDR3 DNA follows: TGTGCCAGCAGTATCTGGGGCCCCCAAGAGACCCAGTACTTC. Its protein product is CASSIWGPQETQYF. Full variable domain (rest looked up from reference TRBV25-1 and TRBJ2-5): EADIYQTPRYLVIGTGKKITLECSQTMGHDKMYWYQQDPGMELHLIHYSYGVNSTEKGDLSSESTVSRIRTEHFPLTLESARPSHTSQYLCASSIWGPQETQYFGPGTRLLVL.

The V call is TRBV5-1, the J call TRBJ2-2, with D perhaps matching TRBD2 (6 bases). Trimming stripped 4 bases from V and 2 bases from J, with 15 bases between. The CDR3 length is 16 residues. The germline V gene encodes CDR1 SGHRS and CDR2 YFSETQ. CDR3 coding DNA: TGCGCCAGCAGCCCCGGAGGGGTCTACAACACCGGGGAGCTGTTTTTT. As protein: CASSPGGVYNTGELFF.

The chain links TRBV28 to TRBJ2-1; perhaps TRBD2 as D (7 bases). V was pared by 4 bases and J by 6 bases, with 19 bases between. The CDR3 has 16 residues. The V gene's germline CDR1 is MDHEN and CDR2 SYDVKM. CDR3: CASSWVEGGGTNEQFF. Written as DNA, the CDR3 is TGTGCCAGCAGTTGGGTCGAAGGGGGAGGGACCAATGAGCAGTTCTTC. Full variable domain (outside the CDR3, taken from reference TRBV28 and TRBJ2-1): DVKVTQSSRYLVKRTGEKVFLECVQDMDHENMFWYRQDPGLGLRLIYFSYDVKMKEKGDIPEGYSVSREKKERFSLILESASTNQTSMYLCASSWVEGGGTNEQFFGPGTRLTVL.